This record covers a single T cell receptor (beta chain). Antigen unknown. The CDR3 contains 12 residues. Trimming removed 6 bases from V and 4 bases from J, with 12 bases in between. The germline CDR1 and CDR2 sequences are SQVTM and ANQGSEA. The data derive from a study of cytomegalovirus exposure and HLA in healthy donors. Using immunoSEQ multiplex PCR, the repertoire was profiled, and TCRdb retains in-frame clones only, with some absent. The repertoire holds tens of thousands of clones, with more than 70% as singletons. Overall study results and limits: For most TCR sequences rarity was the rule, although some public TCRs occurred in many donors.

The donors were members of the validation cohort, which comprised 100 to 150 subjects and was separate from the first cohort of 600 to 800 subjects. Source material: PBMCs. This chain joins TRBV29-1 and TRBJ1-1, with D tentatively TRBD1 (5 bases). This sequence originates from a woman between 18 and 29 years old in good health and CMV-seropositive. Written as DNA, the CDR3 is TGCAGCGTGGGGGGTGGCGTCACTGAAGCTTTCTTT. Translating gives CSVGGGVTEAFF.